Shown below are 7 T cell receptor beta chains from a single sample sequenced in a study of circulating CD8 cells and anti-PD-1 response in melanoma. Live CD3+CD8+TCRalphabeta+ cells were sorted into four subsets by PD-1 and/or TIGIT. TCR libraries were prepared from around 15 ng of total RNA with the QIAseq Immune Repertoire TCR panel. TCRdb re-called the reads with MiXCR, one entry per CDR3 protein. Of a few hundred distinct CDR3 sequences in the sample, around 13% were seen once. The input for sequencing was CD8+ T cells from PBMCs, taken at baseline or after one month of anti-PD-1 therapy (not recorded which). These receptors originate from a human donor with melanoma.

In its sample, this clonotype was seen a few times. The J gene is TRBJ2-7, the V gene TRBV6-6; the match to TRBD1 covers 9 bases. Trimming at V came to 5 bases and at J to 4 bases, leaving 6 bases not matched to a gene. The V gene's germline CDR1 is MNHNY and CDR2 SVGAGI (reference sequence). The CDR3 is 14 amino acids. CDR3 amino acids: CASSADRGWYEQYF. CDR3 DNA: TGTGCCAGCAGTGCGGACAGGGGATGGTACGAGCAGTACTTC.

The chain is built from TRBV29-1 and TRBJ2-4; D may correspond to TRBD1 or TRBD2 (6 bases each). Germline assignment: CDR1 SQVTM and CDR2 ANQGSEA. The CDR3 is made up of 15 amino acids. V lost 3 bases, J lost 6 bases, and 18 bases lay in between. In DNA form, the CDR3 reads TGCAGCGTTGACGGGGGCGGGTGGGGCAGAAACATTCAGTACTTC. Translation: CSVDGGGWGRNIQYF.

This clonotype is labeled as large. This rearrangement joins TRBV19 to TRBJ2-3, with 13 bases that match TRBD2. This CDR3 has 16 amino acids. The trim removed 5 bases at V and 8 bases at J, leaving 10 bases unmatched. Germline lookup yields CDR1 LNHDA and CDR2 SQIVND (reference sequence). This CDR3 reads CASSDRLAGGESTQYF. The DNA for the CDR3 is TGTGCCAGTAGTGATCGACTAGCGGGAGGCGAGAGTACGCAGTATTTT.

This clonotype is hyperexpanded within its sample. The chain uses TRBV28 and TRBJ2-7; D perhaps matches TRBD1 (6 bases). This CDR3 comprises 13 residues. CDR1 is MDHEN and CDR2 is SYDVKM in the germline V gene. Deletions cut 8 bases from V and 1 base from J, with 12 bases between. The CDR3 DNA is TGTGCCAGCGGACCAGGGGTTTCCTACGAGCAGTACTTC. It translates to CASGPGVSYEQYF.

This chain uses TRBV28 with TRBJ2-7; 7 positions agree with TRBD1. CDR1 and CDR2 from the germline V gene are MDHEN and SYDVKM. Trimming removed 6 bases from V and 5 bases from J; junction bases left unmatched: 7. The CDR3 loop spans 13 amino acids. CDR3 in DNA: TGTGCCAGCAGCCCCGGGACAGCCCACGAGCAGTACTTC. Amino acid sequence: CASSPGTAHEQYF.

This clonotype ranks as large. This sequence joins TRBV24-1 and TRBJ2-3, with D unclear. Per germline, CDR1 KGHDR and CDR2 SFDVKD. This CDR3 region has 12 residues. Trimming cost V 5 bases and J 3 bases, with 5 bases left between them. CDR3 coding DNA: TGTGCCACCAGTGCGACTACAGATACGCAGTATTTT. Its protein product is CATSATTDTQYF.

By share, this clonotype counts as large. The chain links TRBV20-1 to TRBJ2-7; the match to TRBD2 covers 15 bases. The CDR3 totals 16 residues. V trimming: 6 bases; J trimming: 4 bases; junction bases outside the gene matches: 10. CDR1 DFQATT and CDR2 SNEGSKA come from the germline V gene (reference sequence). CDR3 nucleotides: TGCAGTGCGTGGACTAGCGGGAGGGCCGGGGTGTACGAGCAGTACTTC. It yields the protein CSAWTSGRAGVYEQYF.